Sequencing of this TCR beta chain was carried out in a study of radiotherapy plus CTLA-4 blockade in lung cancer. Of note for this clone: Its cognate antigen is unknown.

The germline V gene encodes CDR1 SGHRS and CDR2 YFSETQ. V was cut by 1 base and J by 3 bases, with 20 bases left in between. CDR3 length: 17 amino acids. General study results and limits: After radiotherapy and ipilimumab, tumor-derived clones expanded in peripheral blood. The best prediction of response reportedly came from early blood T cell clone dynamics, with interferon-beta.

The data were produced by immunoSEQ multiplex PCR, yet TCRdb's version contains in-frame clones alone and is incomplete. The table shows more than 80,000 clones, with more than 70% occurring only once. The J gene is TRBJ2-7, the V gene TRBV5-1, with TRBD2 as a possible D gene (7 bases). The sample consisted of peripheral blood, taken from a patient treated with radiotherapy plus ipilimumab. This sequence was found in a human donor with non-small cell lung cancer that progressed on radiotherapy plus ipilimumab. Some clones in this sample may be carry-over from other donors' samples. Here the CDR3 reads CASSLFRAGGQSYEQYF. The DNA of the CDR3 is TGCGCCAGCAGCTTGTTCAGAGCCGGGGGGCAAAGCTACGAGCAGTACTTC.